This record concerns one T cell receptor (beta chain) sequence. This sample is part of a study of Ad26.COV2.S vaccination and SARS-CoV-2 variants. TCRdb's table, derived via immunoSEQ multiplex PCR, lists solely in-frame clones and lacks some. The repertoire holds hundreds of thousands of clones, with roughly 90% as singletons. Treatment meaning: roughly 20 received Ad26.COV2.S at low or high dose, single or two shots; about 5 received placebo; per-sample allocation not given. Sampling took place 63 days after the first vaccine or placebo injection. Germline V gene lookup returns CDR1 LNHDA and CDR2 SQIVND (reference sequence). Trimming shortened V by 0 bases and J by 2 bases, and 14 bases separated the two germline ends. This CDR3 region has 16 residues.

J is TRBJ2-7 and V is TRBV19; D is tentatively TRBD1 or TRBD2 (5 bases each). The sample was peripheral blood, taken in a trial of Ad26.COV2.S vaccine versus placebo. The source is a person between 18 and 65 years old who received the Ad26.COV2.S COVID-19 vaccine or a placebo. The CDR3 sequence: CASSIDSGTGTYEQYF. CDR3 DNA: TGTGCCAGTAGTATAGACTCCGGGACGGGGACCTACGAGCAGTACTTC.